These T cell receptor beta chains were read from a single sample in a study of cytomegalovirus exposure and HLA in healthy donors. The table came from immunoSEQ multiplex PCR; TCRdb's copy has only in-frame clones and leaves some out. The sample has roughly 150,000 clones, about 70% seen once. Sequenced sample: PBMCs. All receptors derive from a man aged 25 to 40 in good health and CMV-seropositive. CDR3s include the opening cysteine and the closing phenylalanine or tryptophan. A D gene is named only where the DNA matches it firmly. The size of a clone is reported for some rows only, either as once, few or many, or as a class for expanded clones.

j_gene,d_gene,v_gene,abundance,CDR3aa,CDR3nt
TRBJ1-3,.,TRBV10-3,.,CAITGSGNTIYF,TGTGCCATCACAGGGTCTGGAAACACCATATATTTT
TRBJ2-5,TRBD2,TRBV19,.,CASSPSGSKTQYF,TGTGCCAGTAGTCCTAGCGGGAGTAAGACCCAGTACTTC
TRBJ1-1,.,TRBV5-1,.,CASSWESRTTTEAFF,TGCGCCAGCAGCTGGGAGAGTCGGACGACCACTGAAGCTTTCTTT
TRBJ2-2,TRBD2,TRBV7-3,.,CASSPRTSGNTGELFF,TGTGCCAGCAGCCCTAGGACTAGCGGGAACACCGGGGAGCTGTTTTTT
TRBJ2-3,TRBD2,TRBV5-1,.,CASSLWLAGLRDTQYF,TGCGCCAGCAGCTTGTGGCTAGCGGGATTGAGAGATACGCAGTATTTT
TRBJ1-1,.,TRBV9,.,CASSAVGGGTEAFF,TGTGCCAGCAGCGCCGTGGGTGGCGGGACTGAAGCTTTCTTT
TRBJ2-7,TRBD2,TRBV10-1,few,CASSTSGQTYEQYF,TGCGCCAGCAGCACTAGCGGGCAGACCTACGAGCAGTACTTC
TRBJ2-2,TRBD2,TRBV11-1,few,CASSLQGTGLAFAGELFF,TGTGCCAGCAGCTTGCAGGGGACGGGACTAGCTTTTGCCGGGGAGCTGTTTTTT
TRBJ1-4,.,TRBV13,.,CASSFMDKGRYEKLFF,TGTGCCAGCAGCTTTATGGACAAAGGGCGGTATGAAAAACTGTTTTTT
TRBJ2-6,.,TRBV7-3,.,CATKREAGANVLTF,TGTGCCACAAAACGGGAAGCTGGGGCCAACGTCCTGACTTTC
TRBJ2-5,TRBD1,TRBV28,.,CASRPKTGVWETQYF,TGTGCCAGCAGACCAAAAACAGGGGTGTGGGAGACCCAGTACTTC
TRBJ2-7,.,TRBV30,.,CAWSPGDYEQYF,TGTGCCTGGAGTCCCGGGGACTACGAGCAGTACTTC
TRBJ2-7,TRBD1,TRBV5-6,.,CASSLVDRWEQYF,TGTGCCAGCAGCTTGGTGGACAGGTGGGAGCAGTACTTC
TRBJ2-7,.,TRBV29-1,.,CSVMTLGGYEQYF,TGCAGCGTTATGACCTTGGGGGGCTACGAGCAGTACTTC
TRBJ2-7,TRBD1,TRBV7-9,.,CSSRRGETGAYEQYF,TGTTCCAGCAGACGTGGTGAGACAGGGGCCTACGAGCAGTACTTC
TRBJ2-3,.,TRBV19,.,CASGAALKTDTQYF,TGTGCCAGTGGTGCGGCCCTAAAGACAGATACGCAGTATTTT
TRBJ2-5,.,TRBV30,.,CAWSLKTQYF,TGTGCCTGGAGTTTAAAGACCCAGTACTTC
TRBJ2-1,.,TRBV9,.,CASSVNRRDEQFF,TGTGCCAGCAGCGTGAACAGGAGGGATGAGCAGTTCTTC
TRBJ2-1,.,TRBV19,.,CASSYHNEQFF,TGTGCCAGTAGCTACCACAATGAGCAGTTCTTC
TRBJ2-5,.,TRBV15,.,CATSRVGSPQETQYF,TGTGCCACCAGCAGAGTCGGGTCTCCTCAAGAGACCCAGTACTTC
TRBJ2-7,.,TRBV6-4,.,CASSDELGAEQYF,TGTGCCAGCAGTGACGAATTGGGGGCCGAGCAGTACTTC
TRBJ2-1,.,TRBV4-1,.,CASSQEQNEQFF,TGCGCCAGCAGCCAAGAACAGAATGAGCAGTTCTTC
TRBJ2-7,TRBD2,TRBV11-2,.,CASSLDLAGVTYEQYF,TGTGCCAGCAGCTTAGATCTAGCGGGAGTCACCTACGAGCAGTACTTC